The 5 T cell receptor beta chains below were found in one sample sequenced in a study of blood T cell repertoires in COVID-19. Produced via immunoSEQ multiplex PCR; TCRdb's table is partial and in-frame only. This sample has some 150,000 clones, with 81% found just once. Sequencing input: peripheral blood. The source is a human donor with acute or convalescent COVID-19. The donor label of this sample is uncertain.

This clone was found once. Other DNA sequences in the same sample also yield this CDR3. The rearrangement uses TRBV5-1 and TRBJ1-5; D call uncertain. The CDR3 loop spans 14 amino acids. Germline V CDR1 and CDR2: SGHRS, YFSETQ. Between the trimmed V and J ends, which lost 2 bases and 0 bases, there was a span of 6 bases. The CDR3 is CASSLEGSNQPQHF. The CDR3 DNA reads TGCGCCAGCAGCTTAGAGGGTAGCAATCAGCCCCAGCATTTT.

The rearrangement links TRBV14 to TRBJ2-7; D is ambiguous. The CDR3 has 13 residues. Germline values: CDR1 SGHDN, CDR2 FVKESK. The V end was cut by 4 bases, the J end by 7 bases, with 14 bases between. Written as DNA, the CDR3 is TGTGCCAGCAGCCGAGCGTCCCAGTTGGAGCAGTACGTC. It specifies CASSRASQLEQYV.

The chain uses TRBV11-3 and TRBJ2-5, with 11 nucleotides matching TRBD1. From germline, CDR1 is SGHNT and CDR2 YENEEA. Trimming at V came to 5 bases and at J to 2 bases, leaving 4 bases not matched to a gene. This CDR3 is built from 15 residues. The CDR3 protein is CASSQGQGEQETQYF. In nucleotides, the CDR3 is TGTGCCAGCAGCCAGGGACAGGGGGAACAAGAGACCCAGTACTTC. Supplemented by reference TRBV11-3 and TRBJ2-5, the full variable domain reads EAGVVQSPRYKIIEKKQPVAFWCNPISGHNTLYWYLQNLGQGPELLIRYENEEAVDDSQLPKDRFSAERLKGVDSTLKIQPAELGDSAVYLCASSQGQGEQETQYFGPGTRLLVL.

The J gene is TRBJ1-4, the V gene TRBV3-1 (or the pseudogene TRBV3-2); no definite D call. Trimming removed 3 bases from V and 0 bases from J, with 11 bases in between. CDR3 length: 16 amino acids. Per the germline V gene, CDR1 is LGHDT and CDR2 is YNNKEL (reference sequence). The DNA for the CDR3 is TGTGCCAGCAGCCAGCCCCGCGGGCCAACTAATGAAAAACTGTTTTTT. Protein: CASSQPRGPTNEKLFF.

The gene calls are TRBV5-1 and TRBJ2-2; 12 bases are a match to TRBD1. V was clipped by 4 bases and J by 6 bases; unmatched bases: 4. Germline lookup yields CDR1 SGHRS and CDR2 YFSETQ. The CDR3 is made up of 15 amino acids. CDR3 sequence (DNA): TGCGCCAGCAGCAGGGACAGGGGGCGCCCCGGGGAGCTGTTTTTT. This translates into CASSRDRGRPGELFF.